These 4 T cell receptor beta chains were sequenced from one sample in a study of T cells in Graves' hyperthyroidism and ophthalmopathy. Amplification yielded TCR beta CDR3 regions, with RNA transcripts as the source. Researchers ran a first-round RT-PCR on the TCR CDR3 using the HTBI primer set. TCRdb called the multiplex PCR reads again in MiXCR, with one record for every CDR3 protein. The sample has about 740,000 distinct CDR3 sequences; around 15% are singletons. Sequenced input: blood. The origin of the receptors is a woman in her late teens or twenties with Graves' hyperthyroidism.

The rearrangement joins TRBV7-2 to TRBJ2-1; 10 bases are shared with TRBD1. The germline CDR1 and CDR2 sequences are SGHTA and FQGNSA. The CDR3 length is 15 residues. V was pared by 5 bases and J by 4 bases, with 5 bases of the junction left unmatched. CDR3 residues: CASSTTGGAYNEQFF. Written as DNA, the CDR3 is TGTGCCAGCAGCACGACAGGGGGCGCATACAATGAGCAGTTCTTC.

V gene TRBV9 combines with J gene TRBJ2-3; 14 bases fit TRBD2. Germline CDR1 is SGDLS and CDR2 is YYNGEE. The junction had 16 bases not matched to a gene; V was cut back by 4 bases and J by 0 bases. CDR3 size: 21 residues. The CDR3 DNA follows: TGTGCCAGCAGCCCCAGCCGTGGACTAGCGGGAGGACTCTTTAGCACAGATACGCAGTATTTT. Translated: CASSPSRGLAGGLFSTDTQYF.

V and J are TRBV6-2 or TRBV6-3 and TRBJ1-1, with D perhaps TRBD1 (5 bases). CDR3 length: 11 residues. Trimming pared 7 bases from V and 6 bases from J, leaving 9 bases between. Germline CDR1 is MNHEY and CDR2 is SVGEGT. The CDR3 region is CASIQGSEAFF. The CDR3 region has the DNA TGTGCCAGCATCCAGGGATCTGAAGCTTTCTTT.

V gene TRBV6-5 combines with J gene TRBJ2-6; D is possibly TRBD2 (6 bases). Trimming took 3 bases from V and 4 from J, leaving 25 bases between them. Germline V CDR1 and CDR2: MNHEY, SVGAGI. The CDR3 is 20 amino acids. CDR3 loop: CASSYWPPGWGDPGANVLTF. In DNA, the CDR3 is TGTGCCAGCAGTTATTGGCCGCCGGGTTGGGGGGATCCCGGGGCCAACGTCCTGACTTTC.